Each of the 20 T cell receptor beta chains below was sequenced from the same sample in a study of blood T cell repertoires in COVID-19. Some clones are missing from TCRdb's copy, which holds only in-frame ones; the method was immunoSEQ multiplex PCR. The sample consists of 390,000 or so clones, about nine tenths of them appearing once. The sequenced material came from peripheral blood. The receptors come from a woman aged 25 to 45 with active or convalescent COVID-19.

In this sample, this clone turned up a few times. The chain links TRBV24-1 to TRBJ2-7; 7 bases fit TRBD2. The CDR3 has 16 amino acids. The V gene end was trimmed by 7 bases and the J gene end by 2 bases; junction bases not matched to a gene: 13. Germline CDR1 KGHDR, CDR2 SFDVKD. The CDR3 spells CATRKKFEREPYEQYF. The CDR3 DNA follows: TGTGCCACCAGGAAGAAGTTCGAGCGGGAACCCTACGAGCAGTACTTC.

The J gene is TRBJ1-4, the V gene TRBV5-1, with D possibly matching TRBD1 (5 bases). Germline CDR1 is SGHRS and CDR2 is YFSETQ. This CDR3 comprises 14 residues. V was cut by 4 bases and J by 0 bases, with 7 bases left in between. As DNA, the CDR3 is TGCGCCAGCAGCACAGGTCCAACTAATGAAAAACTGTTTTTT. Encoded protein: CASSTGPTNEKLFF. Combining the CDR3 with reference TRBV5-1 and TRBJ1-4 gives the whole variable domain KAGVTQTPRYLIKTRGQQVTLSCSPISGHRSVSWYQQTPGQGLQFLFEYFSETQRNKGNFPGRFSGRQFSNSRSEMNVSTLELGDSALYLCASSTGPTNEKLFFGSGTQLSVL.

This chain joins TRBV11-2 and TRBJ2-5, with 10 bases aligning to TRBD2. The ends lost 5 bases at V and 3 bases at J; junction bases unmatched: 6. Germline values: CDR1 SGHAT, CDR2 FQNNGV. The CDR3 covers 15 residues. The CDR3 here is CASSLPTSGKETQYF. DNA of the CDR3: TGTGCCAGCAGCCTTCCCACTAGCGGGAAAGAGACCCAGTACTTC.

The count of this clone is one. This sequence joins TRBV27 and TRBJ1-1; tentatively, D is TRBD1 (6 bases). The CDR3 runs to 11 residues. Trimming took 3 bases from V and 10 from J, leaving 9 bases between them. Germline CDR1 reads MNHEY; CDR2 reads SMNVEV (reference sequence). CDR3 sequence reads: CASSLGTIAFF. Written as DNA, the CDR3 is TGTGCCAGCAGTTTGGGGACAATAGCTTTCTTT.

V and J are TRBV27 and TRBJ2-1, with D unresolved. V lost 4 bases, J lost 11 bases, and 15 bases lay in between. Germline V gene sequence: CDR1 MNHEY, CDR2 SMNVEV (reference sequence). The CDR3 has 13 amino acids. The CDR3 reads CASSSSLRHQQFF. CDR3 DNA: TGTGCCAGCAGTTCCTCGCTGAGACATCAGCAGTTCTTC.

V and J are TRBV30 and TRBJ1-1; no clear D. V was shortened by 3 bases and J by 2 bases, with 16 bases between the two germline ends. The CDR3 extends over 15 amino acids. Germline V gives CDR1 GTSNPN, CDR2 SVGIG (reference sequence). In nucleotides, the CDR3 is TGTGCCTGGAGGCTATTGGAGGTTATTAACACTGAAGCTTTCTTT. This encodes CAWRLLEVINTEAFF.

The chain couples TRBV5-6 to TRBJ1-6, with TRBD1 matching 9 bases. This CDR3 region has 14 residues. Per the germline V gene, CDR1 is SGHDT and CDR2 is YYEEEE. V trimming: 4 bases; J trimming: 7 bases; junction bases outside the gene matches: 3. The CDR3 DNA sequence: TGTGCCAGCAGCAATACAGGGGGCAATTCACCCCTCCACTTT. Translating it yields CASSNTGGNSPLHF. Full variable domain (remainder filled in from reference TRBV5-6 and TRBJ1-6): DAGVTQSPTHLIKTRGQQVTLRCSPKSGHDTVSWYQQALGQGPQFIFQYYEEEERQRGNFPDRFSGHQFPNYSSELNVNALLLGDSALYLCASSNTGGNSPLHFGNGTRLTVT.

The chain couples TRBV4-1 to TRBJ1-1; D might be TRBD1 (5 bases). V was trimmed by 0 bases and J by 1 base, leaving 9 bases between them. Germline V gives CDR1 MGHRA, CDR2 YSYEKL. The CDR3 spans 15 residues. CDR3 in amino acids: CASSQEDTSNTEAFF. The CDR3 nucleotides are TGCGCCAGCAGCCAAGAGGACACCTCGAACACTGAAGCTTTCTTT.

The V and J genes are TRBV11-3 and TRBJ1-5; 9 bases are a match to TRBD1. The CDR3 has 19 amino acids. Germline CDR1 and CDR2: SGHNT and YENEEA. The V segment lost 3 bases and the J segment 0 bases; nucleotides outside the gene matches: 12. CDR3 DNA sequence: TGTGCCAGCAGCTTCCCCGGGACAGGGTTACCTAATAGCAATCAGCCCCAGCATTTT. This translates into CASSFPGTGLPNSNQPQHF. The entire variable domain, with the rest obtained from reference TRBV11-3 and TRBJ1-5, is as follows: EAGVVQSPRYKIIEKKQPVAFWCNPISGHNTLYWYLQNLGQGPELLIRYENEEAVDDSQLPKDRFSAERLKGVDSTLKIQPAELGDSAVYLCASSFPGTGLPNSNQPQHFGDGTRLSIL.

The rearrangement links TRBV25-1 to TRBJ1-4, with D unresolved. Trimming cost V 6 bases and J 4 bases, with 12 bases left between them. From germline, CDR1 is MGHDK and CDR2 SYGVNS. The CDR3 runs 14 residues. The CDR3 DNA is TGTGCCAGCAGAAATCCAGGATTTAATGAAAAACTGTTTTTT. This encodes CASRNPGFNEKLFF.

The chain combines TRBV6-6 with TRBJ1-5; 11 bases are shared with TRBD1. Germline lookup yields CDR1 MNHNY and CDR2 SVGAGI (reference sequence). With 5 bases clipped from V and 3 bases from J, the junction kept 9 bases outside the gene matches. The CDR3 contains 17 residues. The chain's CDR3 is CASSPIGTGGYNQPQHF. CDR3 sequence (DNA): TGTGCCAGCAGTCCAATCGGGACAGGGGGTTACAATCAGCCCCAGCATTTT.

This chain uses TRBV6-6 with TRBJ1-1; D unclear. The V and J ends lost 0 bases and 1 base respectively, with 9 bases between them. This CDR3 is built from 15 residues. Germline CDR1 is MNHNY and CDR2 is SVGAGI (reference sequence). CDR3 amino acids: CASSYSMGRNTEAFF. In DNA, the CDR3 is TGTGCCAGCAGTTACTCTATGGGCCGGAACACTGAAGCTTTCTTT.

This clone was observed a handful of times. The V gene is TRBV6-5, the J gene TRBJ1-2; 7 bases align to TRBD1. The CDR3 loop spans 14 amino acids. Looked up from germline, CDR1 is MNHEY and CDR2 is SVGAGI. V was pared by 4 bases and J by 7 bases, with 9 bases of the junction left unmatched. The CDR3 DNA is TGTGCCAGCAGTTCGAGTTCAGGGGGGTTTGGCTACACCTTC. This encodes CASSSSSGGFGYTF.

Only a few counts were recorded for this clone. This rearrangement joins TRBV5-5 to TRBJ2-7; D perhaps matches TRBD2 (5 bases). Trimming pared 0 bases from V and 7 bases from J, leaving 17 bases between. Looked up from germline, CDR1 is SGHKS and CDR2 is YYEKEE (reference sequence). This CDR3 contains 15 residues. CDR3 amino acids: CASSLEGRAEGEQYF. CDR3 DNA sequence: TGTGCCAGCAGCTTGGAAGGGCGGGCCGAGGGTGAGCAGTACTTC. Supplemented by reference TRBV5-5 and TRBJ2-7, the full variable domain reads DAGVTQSPTHLIKTRGQQVTLRCSPISGHKSVSWYQQVLGQGPQFIFQYYEKEERGRGNFPDRFSARQFPNYSSELNVNALLLGDSALYLCASSLEGRAEGEQYFGPGTRLTVT.

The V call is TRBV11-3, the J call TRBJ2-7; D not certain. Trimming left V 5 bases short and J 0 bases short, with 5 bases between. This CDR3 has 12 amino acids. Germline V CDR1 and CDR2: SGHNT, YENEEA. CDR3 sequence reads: CASSPISYEQYF. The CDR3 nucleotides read TGTGCCAGCAGCCCCATCTCCTACGAGCAGTACTTC.

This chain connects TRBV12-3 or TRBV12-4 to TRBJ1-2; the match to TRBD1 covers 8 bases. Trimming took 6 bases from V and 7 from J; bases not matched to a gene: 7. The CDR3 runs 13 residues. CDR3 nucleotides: TGTGCCAGCAGGGCAGGGGGCGTGGGTGGCTACACCTTC. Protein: CASRAGGVGGYTF.

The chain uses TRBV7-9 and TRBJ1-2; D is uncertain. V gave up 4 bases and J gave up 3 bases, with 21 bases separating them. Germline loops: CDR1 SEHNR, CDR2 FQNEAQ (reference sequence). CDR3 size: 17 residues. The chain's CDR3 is CASSSRPRTEAYYGYTF. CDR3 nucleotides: TGTGCCAGCAGCTCCCGCCCAAGGACGGAGGCATACTATGGCTACACCTTC.

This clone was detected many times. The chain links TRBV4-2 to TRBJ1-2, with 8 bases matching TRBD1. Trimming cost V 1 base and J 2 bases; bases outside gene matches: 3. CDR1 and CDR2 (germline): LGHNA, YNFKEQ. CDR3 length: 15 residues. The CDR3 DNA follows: TGTGCCAGCAGCCAAGCGACAGGGGAAAACTATGGCTACACCTTC. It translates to CASSQATGENYGYTF.

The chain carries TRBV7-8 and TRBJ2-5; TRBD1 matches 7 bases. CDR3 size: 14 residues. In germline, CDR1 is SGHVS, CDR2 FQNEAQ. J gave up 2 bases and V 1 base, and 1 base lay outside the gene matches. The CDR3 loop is CASSLGGQQETQYF. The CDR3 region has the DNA TGTGCCAGCAGCTTAGGGGGACAGCAAGAGACCCAGTACTTC.

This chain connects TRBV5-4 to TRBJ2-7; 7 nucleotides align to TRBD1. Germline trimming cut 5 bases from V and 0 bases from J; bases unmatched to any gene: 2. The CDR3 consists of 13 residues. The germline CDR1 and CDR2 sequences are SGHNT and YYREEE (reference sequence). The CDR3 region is CASSGDSSYEQYF. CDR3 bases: TGTGCCAGCAGTGGGGACAGCTCCTACGAGCAGTACTTC. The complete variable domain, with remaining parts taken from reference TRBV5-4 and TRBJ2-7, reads ETGVTQSPTHLIKTRGQQVTLRCSSQSGHNTVSWYQQALGQGPQFIFQYYREEENGRGNFPPRFSGLQFPNYSSELNVNALELDDSALYLCASSGDSSYEQYFGPGTRLTVT.